The TCR beta chain under discussion was sequenced for a study of tumor-infiltrating lymphocytes in primary liver carcinoma. The source material, roughly 20-31 mg of unsorted bulk tissue, was used to co-extract RNA and DNA. Germline V gene data show CDR1 as MGHRA and CDR2 as YSYEKL. There are 14 residues in the CDR3. A note on this clonotype: The conserved closing phenylalanine or tryptophan is absent in this CDR3, likely reflecting a read error.

From approximately 500 ng total RNA, TCR beta cDNA was generated with a primer in the constant region. Construction of TCR beta libraries relied on three successive nested multiplex PCR rounds employing slightly modified ARM-PCR. TRBV1-TRBV30 forward primers paired with a C-beta reverse primer were used in the first two PCR rounds, which ran approximately 10 cycles each. One entry per CDR3 protein results from TCRdb running MiXCR on the multiplex PCR reads. This sample carries tens of thousands of distinct CDR3 sequences, over 65% of them seen once, and the ten largest clones take 29%. This clonotype was obtained from a man in his forties with primary liver carcinoma and hepatitis B virus infection. This chain joins TRBV4-1 and TRBJ2-2; a weak D match, TRBD2 (6 bases). Sample: liver tumor tissue from sampling region 5. Sample subset: tumor region T5, tumor centre. CDR3 amino acids: CAGNQDSGAGGLFY. CDR3 nucleotides: TGCGCCGGCAACCAAGACAGTGGGGCCGGGGGGCTGTTTTAT.